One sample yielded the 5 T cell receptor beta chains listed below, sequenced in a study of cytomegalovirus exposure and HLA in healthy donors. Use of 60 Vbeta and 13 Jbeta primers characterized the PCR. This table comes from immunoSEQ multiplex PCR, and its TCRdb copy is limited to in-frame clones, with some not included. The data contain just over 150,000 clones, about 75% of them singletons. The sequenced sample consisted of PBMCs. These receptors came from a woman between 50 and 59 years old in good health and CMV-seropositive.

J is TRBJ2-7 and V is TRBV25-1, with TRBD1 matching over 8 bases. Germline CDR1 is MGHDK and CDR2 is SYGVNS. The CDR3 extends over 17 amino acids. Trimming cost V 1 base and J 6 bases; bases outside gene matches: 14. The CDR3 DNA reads TGTGCCAGCAGTGAATCCCATTGGACAGGGAGGTGGTTCGAGCAGTACTTC. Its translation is CASSESHWTGRWFEQYF.

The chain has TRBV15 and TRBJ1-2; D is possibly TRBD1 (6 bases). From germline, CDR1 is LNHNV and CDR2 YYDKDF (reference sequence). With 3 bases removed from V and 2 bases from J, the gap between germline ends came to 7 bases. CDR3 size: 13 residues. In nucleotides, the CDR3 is TGTGCCACCAGCAGGAGGGGGAACTATGGCTACACCTTC. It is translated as CATSRRGNYGYTF.

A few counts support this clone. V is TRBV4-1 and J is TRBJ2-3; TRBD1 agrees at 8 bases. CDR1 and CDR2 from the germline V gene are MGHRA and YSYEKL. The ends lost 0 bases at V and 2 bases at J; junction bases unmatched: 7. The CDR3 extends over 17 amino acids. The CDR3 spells CASSQEETGVSTDTQYF. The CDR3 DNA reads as TGCGCCAGCAGCCAAGAGGAGACAGGGGTATCCACAGATACGCAGTATTTT.

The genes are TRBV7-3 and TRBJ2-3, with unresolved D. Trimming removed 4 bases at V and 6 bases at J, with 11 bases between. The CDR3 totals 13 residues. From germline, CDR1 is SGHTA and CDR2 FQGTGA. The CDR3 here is CASSSTLQDTQYF. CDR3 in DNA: TGTGCCAGCAGCTCGACTCTCCAGGATACGCAGTATTTT.

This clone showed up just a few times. CDR3 sequence (DNA): TGTGCCAGCAGCTTAGATGCAGAAGCTAATGAAAAACTGTTTTTT. Its protein product is CASSLDAEANEKLFF. The chain has TRBV7-9 and TRBJ1-4, with no clear D. CDR3 length equals 15 residues. V was pared by 1 base and J by 3 bases, with 9 bases between. Germline-derived CDR1 and CDR2 are SEHNR and FQNEAQ (reference sequence).